The next 18 T cell receptor beta chains were all read from a single sample in a study of regulatory T cells in long-lasting Graves disease. Described time point: newly diagnosed GD, antithyroid drugs for less than 3 months. PBMCs were the source of the RNA used for TCR sequencing. Investigators prepared the TCR beta libraries by applying iRepertoire HTBI primers and Arm-PCR of CDR3 regions. MiXCR, run by TCRdb on the multiplex PCR reads, gives a single entry per CDR3 protein. The sample includes about 350,000 distinct CDR3 sequences, about 16% of them seen just once. This sample also belongs to another study, concerning T cells in Graves' hyperthyroidism and ophthalmopathy.

Sample: peripheral blood mononuclear cells (PBMCs), taken at new diagnosis, from a patient treated with antithyroid drugs. The receptors here all came from a young woman with Graves disease.

The chain employs TRBV4-1 and TRBJ1-1; the D gene is possibly TRBD1 (6 bases). Trimming left V 8 bases short and J 1 base short, with 20 bases between. The CDR3 is 16 amino acids. In germline, CDR1 is MGHRA, CDR2 YSYEKL. CDR3 residues: CASRQLRGTPNTEAFF. For the CDR3, the DNA is TGCGCCAGCCGTCAGCTTAGGGGGACACCGAACACTGAAGCTTTCTTT.

This clonotype was picked up many times. V is TRBV6-1 and J is TRBJ1-6; a possible D gene is TRBD1 (5 bases). V was clipped by 4 bases and J by 3 bases, with 10 bases between them. Germline V gene data show CDR1 as MNHNS and CDR2 as SASEGT. The CDR3 has 15 residues. Here the CDR3 DNA reads TGTGCCAGCAGTGGACGGGACGGCTATAATTCACCCCTCCACTTT. This encodes CASSGRDGYNSPLHF.

V gene TRBV20-1 combines with J gene TRBJ1-4; no reliable D call. V was clipped by 4 bases and J by 10 bases, with 13 bases between them. Germline CDR1 DFQATT, CDR2 SNEGSKA (reference sequence). CDR3 length equals 12 residues. The CDR3 spells CSANEKIGKLFF. In DNA, the CDR3 is TGCAGTGCTAATGAGAAGATAGGAAAACTGTTTTTT.

This clonotype has at least ten counts. The CDR3 loop is CASSLQDRGAGANVLTF. Here the CDR3 DNA reads TGTGCCAGCAGCCTCCAGGACAGGGGAGCTGGGGCCAACGTCCTGACTTTC. J is TRBJ2-6 and V is TRBV3-1; TRBD1 matches 9 bases. J lost 2 bases, V lost 4 bases, and 6 bases had no gene match. Germline V gene sequence: CDR1 LGHDT, CDR2 YNNKEL (reference sequence). This CDR3 contains 17 residues. Variable domain in full (rest from reference TRBV3-1 and TRBJ2-6): DTAVSQTPKYLVTQMGNDKSIKCEQNLGHDTMYWYKQDSKKFLKIMFSYNNKELIINETVPNRFSPKSPDKAHLNLHINSLELGDSAVYFCASSLQDRGAGANVLTFGAGSRLTVL.

A few counts support this clonotype. V is TRBV5-6 and J is TRBJ2-5; D might be TRBD1 (5 bases). Germline CDR1 and CDR2: SGHDT and YYEEEE. This CDR3 comprises 13 residues. V was clipped by 1 base and J by 4 bases, with 8 bases between them. In nucleotides, the CDR3 is TGTGCCAGCAGCTTGACAGGATCAGAGACCCAGTACTTC. Protein: CASSLTGSETQYF.

This clonotype was counted a few times. This chain connects TRBV13 to TRBJ2-5; 15 positions agree with TRBD2. Looked up from germline, CDR1 is PRHDT and CDR2 is FYEKMQ (reference sequence). This CDR3 contains 18 residues. The trim removed 3 bases at V and 2 bases at J, leaving 7 bases unmatched. CDR3 amino acids: CASSFGLAGGLIQETQYF. Written as DNA, the CDR3 is TGTGCCAGCAGCTTCGGACTAGCGGGGGGGCTAATTCAAGAGACCCAGTACTTC.

This clonotype was recorded at least ten times. The chain employs TRBV29-1 and TRBJ2-7; 9 positions match TRBD1. There are 15 residues in the CDR3. The trim removed 6 bases at V and 2 bases at J, leaving 11 bases unmatched. Germline V gives CDR1 SQVTM, CDR2 ANQGSEA. CDR3 DNA sequence: TGCAGCGTGGCCGGAGGACAGGGGTTGGCCTACGAGCAGTACTTC. Translated: CSVAGGQGLAYEQYF.

The genes are TRBV20-1 and TRBJ1-5; weak D call: TRBD1 (5 bases). V was shortened by 6 bases and J by 1 base, with 13 bases between the two germline ends. The CDR3 contains 14 residues. Germline loops: CDR1 DFQATT, CDR2 SNEGSKA (reference sequence). Here the CDR3 reads CSASGGVSNQPQHF. In DNA, the CDR3 is TGCAGTGCCTCGGGGGGGGTGAGCAATCAGCCCCAGCATTTT.

This clonotype was found many times. The rearrangement uses TRBV6-1 and TRBJ1-1; no definite D call. Trimming cost V 5 bases and J 0 bases, with 10 bases left between them. The germline V gene encodes CDR1 MNHNS and CDR2 SASEGT. The CDR3 has 14 amino acids. The CDR3 DNA reads TGTGCCAGCAGTCTCAGTGCTCTGAACACTGAAGCTTTCTTT. This codes for CASSLSALNTEAFF.

The table lists this clonotype with many counts. This rearrangement joins TRBV2 to TRBJ1-2; D is perhaps TRBD1 (5 bases). Trimming took 2 bases from V and 0 from J, leaving 10 bases between them. CDR1 is SNHLY, CDR2 FYNNEI, per germline. CDR3 length: 15 residues. The CDR3 DNA sequence: TGTGCCAGCAGTGAATCGGCAGGGACTAACTATGGCTACACCTTC. It translates to CASSESAGTNYGYTF.

This chain connects TRBV6-5 to TRBJ1-5; D is possibly TRBD1 (5 bases). Trimming left V 0 bases short and J 9 bases short, with 15 bases between. The germline CDR1 and CDR2 sequences are MNHEY and SVGAGI. The CDR3 covers 15 residues. The CDR3 protein is CASSYSRQPQAPQHF. CDR3 nucleotide sequence: TGTGCCAGCAGTTACTCGAGGCAACCACAGGCGCCCCAGCATTTT.

This clonotype occurred many times. The chain is built from TRBV30 and TRBJ2-7, with 7 bases lining up with TRBD2. CDR1 and CDR2 from the germline V gene are GTSNPN and SVGIG (reference sequence). The CDR3 totals 13 residues. The V gene end was trimmed by 3 bases and the J gene end by 3 bases; junction bases not matched to a gene: 5. The CDR3 here is CAWRPAGSYEQYF. CDR3 sequence (DNA): TGTGCCTGGAGGCCAGCGGGGAGCTACGAGCAGTACTTC. Full variable domain (outside the CDR3, taken from reference TRBV30 and TRBJ2-7): SQTIHQWPATLVQPVGSPLSLECTVEGTSNPNLYWYRQAAGRGLQLLFYSVGIGQISSEVPQNLSASRPQDRQFILSSKKLLLSDSGFYLCAWRPAGSYEQYFGPGTRLTVT.

The sample holds many counts of this clonotype. V usage is TRBV2 and J usage is TRBJ2-3; D is possibly TRBD1 (5 bases). V was cut by 4 bases and J by 0 bases, with 11 bases left in between. Looked up from germline, CDR1 is SNHLY and CDR2 is FYNNEI. There are 15 residues in the CDR3. CDR3 DNA: TGTGCCAGCAGTGCAGCAGGGTTTAGCACAGATACGCAGTATTTT. Its protein product is CASSAAGFSTDTQYF.

V usage is TRBV5-1 and J usage is TRBJ2-1; 10 bases fit TRBD1. Germline assignment: CDR1 SGHRS and CDR2 YFSETQ. V was clipped by 4 bases and J by 6 bases; unmatched bases: 4. CDR3 length: 14 amino acids. CDR3 DNA: TGCGCCAGCAGCGGGGACAGGGGTGTCAATGAGCAGTTCTTC. This translates into CASSGDRGVNEQFF.

This clonotype was detected only a few times. The rearrangement joins TRBV20-1 to TRBJ1-1, with 12 bases fitting TRBD1. CDR3 length: 14 residues. Germline lookup yields CDR1 DFQATT and CDR2 SNEGSKA (reference sequence). The V and J ends lost 6 bases and 3 bases, in that order; junction bases with no gene match: 5. DNA for the CDR3: TGCAGTGCCGGGGACAGGGGGCTGGACACTGAAGCTTTCTTT. This translates into CSAGDRGLDTEAFF.

The chain employs TRBV28 and TRBJ2-3; D might be TRBD2 (5 bases). The CDR3 totals 13 residues. CDR1 and CDR2 from the germline V gene are MDHEN and SYDVKM. V was shortened by 6 bases and J by 9 bases, with 16 bases between the two germline ends. CDR3 bases: TGTGCCAGCAGCCCCAACGGGGTGTTGACGCAGTATTTT. Encoded protein: CASSPNGVLTQYF.

In its sample, this clonotype was seen many times. At one end, the junction sequence differs from germline, possibly due to a read error. This chain uses TRBV5-1 with TRBJ2-5; maybe TRBD2 (6 bases). The germline V gene has CDR1 SGHRS and CDR2 YFSETQ. The CDR3 is 16 residues long. This CDR3 is CASTLGGSSRQETQYF. In DNA, the CDR3 is TGCGCCAGCACCTTGGGGGGTTCCAGCAGACAAGAGACCCAGTACTTC.

The V and J genes are TRBV19 and TRBJ1-2, with D hard to call. V lost 7 bases, J lost 4 bases, and 16 bases lay in between. Germline V gene lookup returns CDR1 LNHDA and CDR2 SQIVND (reference sequence). CDR3 length equals 14 residues. CDR3 sequence (DNA): TGTGCCAGTAAAAGGGAGGCTCGGCGCTATGGCTACACCTTC. Its protein product is CASKREARRYGYTF.